Listed here are 28 T cell receptor beta chains from one sample, sequenced in a study of blood T cell repertoires in COVID-19. The table came from immunoSEQ multiplex PCR; TCRdb's copy has only in-frame clones and leaves some out. The sample lists 100,000 to 150,000 clones, more than 75% occurring once. The sequenced sample consisted of peripheral blood. These receptor sequences come from a human donor in a cohort sampled during active COVID-19.

The chain recombines TRBV28 with TRBJ1-5; 8 nucleotides match TRBD1. Germline V gene sequence: CDR1 MDHEN, CDR2 SYDVKM. V trimming: 6 bases; J trimming: 3 bases; junction bases outside the gene matches: 7. The CDR3 is made up of 15 amino acids. The CDR3 region has the DNA TGTGCCAGCAGGACAGGGGCCGTCCTCAATCAGCCCCAGCATTTT. Amino acids: CASRTGAVLNQPQHF.

The CDR3 loop reads CSVARTVDYEQYF. Written as DNA, the CDR3 is TGCAGCGTTGCCAGGACAGTCGACTACGAGCAGTACTTC. The chain couples TRBV29-1 to TRBJ2-7; D is possibly TRBD1 (6 bases). The germline V gene has CDR1 SQVTM and CDR2 ANQGSEA. The CDR3 is 13 amino acids. Trimming pared 4 bases from V and 3 bases from J, leaving 13 bases between.

This clone appeared many times. CDR3 nucleotide sequence: TGTGCCAGCAGCCGGACCGGGACAGGGGACCAACGAGGCTACACCTTC. It encodes CASSRTGTGDQRGYTF. The rearrangement joins TRBV7-9 to TRBJ1-2; 10 bases align to TRBD1. J lost 8 bases, V lost 5 bases, and 14 bases had no gene match. This CDR3 contains 16 residues. The germline gives CDR1 SEHNR, CDR2 FQNEAQ (reference sequence). The full variable domain, in which reference TRBV7-9 and TRBJ1-2 provide the parts outside the CDR3, is DTGVSQNPRHKITKRGQNVTFRCDPISEHNRLYWYRQTLGQGPEFLTYFQNEAQLEKSRLLSDRFSAERPKGSFSTLEIQRTEQGDSAMYLCASSRTGTGDQRGYTFGSGTRLTVV.

V and J are TRBV14 and TRBJ2-3, with D maybe TRBD2 (6 bases). Germline V gene lookup returns CDR1 SGHDN and CDR2 FVKESK. The CDR3 extends over 15 amino acids. V was clipped by 8 bases and J by 1 base, with 16 bases between them. The CDR3 reads CASRDFKSCTDTQYF. The CDR3 DNA reads TGTGCCAGCCGGGACTTTAAGTCTTGCACAGATACGCAGTATTTT.

This chain connects TRBV19 to TRBJ2-7, with 10 bases lining up with TRBD2. V lost 4 bases to trimming and J lost 0 bases; unmatched junction nucleotides: 3. CDR1 LNHDA and CDR2 SQIVND come from the germline V gene (reference sequence). The CDR3 covers 15 residues. This CDR3 is CASSRSSGSSYEQYF. CDR3 DNA sequence: TGTGCCAGTAGTAGGTCTAGCGGGAGCTCCTACGAGCAGTACTTC.

The J gene is TRBJ1-1, the V gene TRBV10-2; perhaps TRBD1 as D (6 bases). Looked up from germline, CDR1 is WSHSY and CDR2 is SAAADI. The CDR3 consists of 14 residues. Trimming removed 4 bases at V and 3 bases at J, with 12 bases between. In nucleotides, the CDR3 is TGCGCCAGCAGTGGACCCAGGGGCCACACTGAAGCTTTCTTT. Amino acid sequence: CASSGPRGHTEAFF.

This clone appeared a single time. V usage is TRBV5-4 and J usage is TRBJ2-1; no clear D. Per germline, CDR1 SGHNT and CDR2 YYREEE (reference sequence). Deletions cut 2 bases from V and 6 bases from J, with 9 bases between. The CDR3 runs to 13 residues. DNA for the CDR3: TGTGCCAGCAGCTTAAGCCCCCCCAATGAGCAGTTCTTC. Translation: CASSLSPPNEQFF.

The CDR3 loop reads CASSLEVKRGNEQFF. The CDR3 DNA sequence: TGTGCCAGCAGCTTAGAGGTGAAGAGGGGGAATGAGCAGTTCTTC. The V call is TRBV7-8, the J call TRBJ2-1; a possible D gene is TRBD1 (6 bases). Germline assignment: CDR1 SGHVS and CDR2 FQNEAQ. V gave up 1 base and J gave up 7 bases, with 14 bases separating them. The CDR3 totals 15 residues.

The chain joins TRBV11-2 to TRBJ1-2; 7 bases are a match to TRBD1. Germline loops: CDR1 SGHAT, CDR2 FQNNGV. The CDR3 length is 12 residues. V trimming: 3 bases; J trimming: 8 bases; junction bases outside the gene matches: 3. The chain's CDR3 is CASSFEGGGYTF. The CDR3 DNA sequence: TGTGCCAGCAGCTTCGAAGGGGGCGGCTACACCTTC. The variable domain in full, completed from reference TRBV11-2 and TRBJ1-2, reads EAGVAQSPRYKIIEKRQSVAFWCNPISGHATLYWYQQILGQGPKLLIQFQNNGVVDDSQLPKDRFSAERLKGVDSTLKIQPAKLEDSAVYLCASSFEGGGYTFGSGTRLTVV.

The V gene is TRBV19, the J gene TRBJ2-3; 7 bases are shared with TRBD2. Trimming took 5 bases from V and 1 from J; bases not matched to a gene: 12. Germline assignment: CDR1 LNHDA and CDR2 SQIVND (reference sequence). The length of the CDR3 is 17 residues. Here the CDR3 DNA reads TGTGCCAGTAGTCAGCGAAGGCGGGGGAGAGGCACAGATACGCAGTATTTT. Translating gives CASSQRRRGRGTDTQYF.

The chain carries TRBV5-6 and TRBJ1-5; 7 bases align to TRBD1. CDR1 is SGHDT, CDR2 YYEEEE, per germline. V shed 2 bases, J shed 4 bases, and the junction held 6 bases outside the gene matches. The CDR3 is 15 residues long. The chain's CDR3 is CASSFFETGNQPQHF. CDR3 nucleotide sequence: TGTGCCAGCAGCTTTTTTGAGACAGGGAATCAGCCCCAGCATTTT.

This rearrangement joins TRBV5-1 to TRBJ2-1; D is possibly TRBD1 (6 bases). The ends were cut back, 0 bases at V and 1 base at J, with 14 bases in the middle. The CDR3 has 17 amino acids. The germline V gene has CDR1 SGHRS and CDR2 YFSETQ. Here the CDR3 DNA reads TGCGCCAGCAGCTTGGTACAGGGCTCCTTATCCTACAATGAGCAGTTCTTC. Protein: CASSLVQGSLSYNEQFF.

This CDR3 is CATSDGRWQFF. The CDR3, as DNA: TGTGCCACCAGTGATGGCCGTTGGCAGTTCTTC. The V and J genes are TRBV24-1 and TRBJ2-1; D unclear. The CDR3 covers 11 residues. V was pared by 3 bases and J by 12 bases, with 8 bases between. Germline V gives CDR1 KGHDR, CDR2 SFDVKD.

The V and J genes are TRBV5-1 and TRBJ2-3; a possible D gene is TRBD2 (7 bases). The CDR3 extends over 13 amino acids. V was pared by 5 bases and J by 5 bases, with 12 bases between. Germline CDR1 SGHRS, CDR2 YFSETQ. Here the CDR3 DNA reads TGCGCCAGCAGGCGGGGGCATGAAGATACGCAGTATTTT. This codes for CASRRGHEDTQYF.

The chain combines TRBV18 with TRBJ2-2; TRBD2 aligns across 11 bases. Germline loops: CDR1 KGHSH, CDR2 LQKENI. The CDR3 sequence is 19 residues long. V dropped 2 bases and J dropped 0; count of bases not matched to a gene: 8. The CDR3: CASSPVTSGRGTNTGELFF. CDR3 coding DNA: TGTGCCAGCTCACCAGTTACTAGCGGGAGAGGGACGAACACCGGGGAGCTGTTTTTT.

The CDR3 DNA sequence: TGTGCCAGCAGCCTTCGGACTAGCGGGAGTTCCTACGAGCAGTACTTC. Its protein is CASSLRTSGSSYEQYF. The chain carries TRBV5-8 and TRBJ2-7, with 13 nucleotides matching TRBD2. This CDR3 is built from 16 residues. The V gene end was trimmed by 4 bases and the J gene end by 1 base; junction bases not matched to a gene: 5. Germline V gives CDR1 SGHTS, CDR2 YDEGEE.

This chain links TRBV13 with TRBJ2-7; D possibly corresponds to TRBD2 (5 bases). Germline V gives CDR1 PRHDT, CDR2 FYEKMQ (reference sequence). This CDR3 is 14 amino acids long. Trimming removed 7 bases from V and 3 bases from J, with 16 bases in between. The CDR3 region is CASTRYSSLYEQYF. The CDR3 coding sequence is TGTGCCAGCACCCGCTACTCTAGCCTCTACGAGCAGTACTTC.

This chain links TRBV7-2 with TRBJ2-5; D remains unclear. Per the germline V gene, CDR1 is SGHTA and CDR2 is FQGNSA. Trimming stripped 7 bases from V and 3 bases from J, with 18 bases between. The CDR3 loop spans 15 amino acids. The CDR3 loop is CASTHHHQREETQYF. The CDR3 nucleotides are TGTGCCAGCACCCACCACCACCAGCGAGAAGAGACCCAGTACTTC.

CDR3 protein: CASSFTDRLRDTQYF. The CDR3 nucleotides read TGCGCCAGCAGCTTTACCGACAGGTTGAGAGATACGCAGTATTTT. The chain links TRBV5-1 to TRBJ2-3, with D tentatively TRBD1 (6 bases). The germline V gene encodes CDR1 SGHRS and CDR2 YFSETQ. The CDR3 loop spans 15 amino acids. V was trimmed by 2 bases and J by 5 bases, leaving 15 bases between them. The variable domain in full, completed from reference TRBV5-1 and TRBJ2-3, reads KAGVTQTPRYLIKTRGQQVTLSCSPISGHRSVSWYQQTPGQGLQFLFEYFSETQRNKGNFPGRFSGRQFSNSRSEMNVSTLELGDSALYLCASSFTDRLRDTQYFGPGTRLTVL.

The J gene is TRBJ1-6, the V gene TRBV12-3 or TRBV12-4; D unresolved. The CDR3 covers 13 residues. V dropped 6 bases and J dropped 10 bases, with 13 bases sitting between them. The CDR3 is CASSLAPGSPLHF. CDR3 bases: TGTGCCAGCAGCCTGGCCCCGGGGTCACCCCTCCACTTT.

This chain links TRBV5-1 with TRBJ2-3; 7 nucleotides align to TRBD2. Trimming cost V 4 bases and J 5 bases; bases outside gene matches: 4. CDR3 length: 13 residues. Per germline, CDR1 SGHRS and CDR2 YFSETQ. The CDR3 coding sequence is TGCGCCAGCAGCCGACTAGCAGAAGATACGCAGTATTTT. It specifies CASSRLAEDTQYF.

The chain employs TRBV24-1 and TRBJ2-1, with 14 bases lining up with TRBD2. Germline V lookup: CDR1 KGHDR, CDR2 SFDVKD. V trimming: 3 bases; J trimming: 4 bases; junction bases outside the gene matches: 13. This CDR3 has 20 amino acids. This CDR3 reads CATSDTGTSGSPLTYNEQFF. Written as DNA, the CDR3 is TGTGCCACCAGTGATACCGGGACTAGCGGGAGCCCCTTGACTTACAATGAGCAGTTCTTC.

The rearrangement links TRBV19 to TRBJ1-6; 9 bases agree with TRBD1. The CDR3 contains 16 residues. Germline CDR1 LNHDA, CDR2 SQIVND (reference sequence). V lost 4 bases to trimming and J lost 9 bases; unmatched junction nucleotides: 10. This CDR3 is CASSTPGQGRGSPLHF. The CDR3 nucleotides are TGTGCCAGTAGTACTCCGGGACAGGGTCGAGGTTCACCCCTCCACTTT.

The rearrangement joins TRBV6-6 to TRBJ1-2; 12 positions match TRBD1. Trimming removed 5 bases from V and 3 bases from J; junction bases left unmatched: 16. The CDR3 is 19 amino acids. Germline-derived CDR1 and CDR2 are MNHNY and SVGAGI (reference sequence). CDR3 coding DNA: TGTGCCAGCAGTCATTCCCCCCTTACGGGACAGGGGGCCGACTATGGCTACACCTTC. Translating it yields CASSHSPLTGQGADYGYTF.

V and J are TRBV19 and TRBJ2-7; possible D gene TRBD2, 6 bases. V gave up 5 bases and J gave up 0 bases, with 11 bases separating them. The germline V gene has CDR1 LNHDA and CDR2 SQIVND (reference sequence). This CDR3 region has 14 residues. The CDR3 spells CASSRAGSSYEQYF. DNA for the CDR3: TGTGCCAGTAGTCGGGCGGGAAGCTCCTACGAGCAGTACTTC.

The chain links TRBV2 to TRBJ2-1; weak D call: TRBD2 (5 bases). V was clipped by 6 bases and J by 5 bases, with 23 bases between them. The germline V gene has CDR1 SNHLY and CDR2 FYNNEI. This CDR3 is 17 amino acids long. CDR3 coding DNA: TGTGCCAGCAGCCCACTTTCCGGGATGGTTACGCACAATGAGCAGTTCTTC. It encodes CASSPLSGMVTHNEQFF.

This rearrangement joins TRBV30 to TRBJ1-4; D remains ambiguous. Germline CDR1 and CDR2: GTSNPN and SVGIG (reference sequence). CDR3 length: 15 amino acids. V shed 0 bases and J shed 7 bases, with 15 bases lying between them. The CDR3: CAWSVPVTPGEKLFF. In nucleotides, the CDR3 is TGTGCCTGGAGTGTTCCTGTAACACCAGGTGAAAAACTGTTTTTT.

The chain links TRBV20-1 to TRBJ2-1, with D tentatively TRBD2 (5 bases). V was clipped by 3 bases and J by 0 bases, with 9 bases between them. CDR3 length: 14 residues. Germline assignment: CDR1 DFQATT and CDR2 SNEGSKA (reference sequence). CDR3 sequence reads: CSASWRSSYNEQFF. The CDR3 DNA follows: TGCAGTGCTAGTTGGAGGAGCTCCTACAATGAGCAGTTCTTC.